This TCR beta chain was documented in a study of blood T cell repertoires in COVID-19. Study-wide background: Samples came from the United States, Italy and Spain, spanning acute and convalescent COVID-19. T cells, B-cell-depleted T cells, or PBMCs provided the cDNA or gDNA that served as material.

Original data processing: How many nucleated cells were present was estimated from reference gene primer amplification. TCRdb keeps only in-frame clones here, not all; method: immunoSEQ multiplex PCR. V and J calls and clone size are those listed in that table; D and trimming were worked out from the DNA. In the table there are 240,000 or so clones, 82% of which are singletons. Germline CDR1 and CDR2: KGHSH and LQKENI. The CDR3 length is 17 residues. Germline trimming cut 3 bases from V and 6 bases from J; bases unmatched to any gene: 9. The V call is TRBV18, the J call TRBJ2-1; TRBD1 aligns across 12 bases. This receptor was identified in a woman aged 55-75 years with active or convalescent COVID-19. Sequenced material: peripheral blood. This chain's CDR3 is CASSPRWGQGAINEQFF. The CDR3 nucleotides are TGTGCCAGCTCACCTAGGTGGGGACAGGGGGCTATCAATGAGCAGTTCTTC.